These T cell receptor beta chains were read from a single sample in a study of blood T cells in healthy people across ages. TCRdb independently ran MiXCR on the 5' RACE reads; one entry per CDR3 protein. Counted here are 600,000 to 1,000,000 distinct CDR3 sequences, about 25% occurring once; the ten biggest clones make up 3.7%. These same records also appear under a second study, on T cells of mothers and their children.

Source material: blood. The receptors derive from a boy aged 5 to 17 in good health. Both conserved end residues are part of each CDR3. Fields, in order: J gene, clone size, D gene, V gene, CDR3 protein, CDR3 DNA. D genes are given only for firm matches. A clone size is listed for some rows: how often the clone was seen (once, few, many), or a class if it is expanded.

TRBJ1-1 . . TRBV7-9 CASSLVEEAFF TGTGCCAGCAGCTTAGTGGAAGAAGCTTTCTTT
TRBJ2-3 . . TRBV27 CASSLSWAGSDTQYF TGTGCCAGCAGTTTATCGTGGGCAGGGTCAGATACGCAGTATTTT
TRBJ2-1 . . TRBV20-1 CSAPNFRGEQFF TGCAGTGCCCCGAACTTCCGAGGTGAGCAGTTCTTC
TRBJ2-7 few . TRBV5-1 CASSLAYGGFLMYEQYF TGCGCCAGCAGCTTGGCCTATGGAGGGTTCCTTATGTACGAGCAGTACTTC
TRBJ1-6 few . TRBV7-2 CASSLEQEGSPLHF TGTGCCAGCAGCTTAGAGCAAGAGGGTTCACCCCTCCACTTT
TRBJ2-1 many . TRBV6-5 CASSEGGQSYNEQFF TGTGCCAGCAGTGAGGGAGGACAGTCCTACAATGAGCAGTTCTTC
TRBJ2-5 . . TRBV3-1 CASSQDPLGGRTYSSSSFF TGTGCCAGCAGCCAAGACCCCCTAGGAGGCCGGACCTATTCCTCAAGCAGTTTCTTC
TRBJ1-1 . . TRBV10-3 CAISVGNLNTEAFF TGTGCCATCAGCGTGGGGAATCTGAACACTGAAGCTTTCTTT
TRBJ2-3 . . TRBV11-2 CASSHELSDTQYF TGTGCCAGCAGCCACGAACTGTCTGATACGCAGTATTTT
TRBJ2-7 . TRBD1 TRBV12-3/TRBV12-4 CASSSRTGWGLQAPYEQYF TGTGCCAGCAGTTCACGGACAGGGTGGGGTCTCCAGGCCCCCTACGAGCAGTACTTC
TRBJ1-2 few . TRBV29-1 CSVEGRGVKYGYTF TGCAGCGTTGAAGGGAGAGGTGTCAAGTATGGCTACACCTTC
TRBJ2-5 . TRBD2 TRBV12-3/TRBV12-4 CASSLALGVAGESGTQYF TGTGCCAGCAGTTTAGCGCTTGGGGTAGCGGGGGAGTCCGGGACCCAGTACTTC
TRBJ1-1 . . TRBV3-1 CASSQTGVEAFF TGTGCCAGCAGCCAAACGGGGGTTGAAGCTTTCTTT
TRBJ2-1 . TRBD1 TRBV19 CANQGQGSYNEQFF TGTGCCAACCAGGGACAGGGTTCGTACAATGAGCAGTTCTTC
TRBJ2-1 few TRBD2 TRBV4-2 CASSQDLTSGSYNEQFF TGTGCCAGCAGCCAAGATTTAACTAGCGGGAGTTACAATGAGCAGTTCTTC
TRBJ1-1 few TRBD1 TRBV4-3 CASSLGTDNTEAFF TGCGCCAGCAGCCTCGGGACAGATAACACTGAAGCTTTCTTT
TRBJ2-7 . . TRBV30 CAWTDGRSYEQYF TGTGCCTGGACGGACGGGAGATCCTACGAGCAGTACTTC
TRBJ2-1 few TRBD1 TRBV27 CASSLLNRGSMSYNEQFF TGTGCCAGCAGTTTATTGAACAGGGGGTCGATGTCCTACAATGAGCAGTTCTTC
TRBJ2-3 . . TRBV5-4 CASSFRVTDTQYF TGTGCCAGCAGCTTCAGGGTAACAGATACGCAGTATTTT
TRBJ2-3 many TRBD2 TRBV7-9 CASSPGTSGLTQYF TGTGCCAGCAGCCCAGGGACTAGCGGCCTTACGCAGTATTTT
TRBJ2-7 many TRBD1 TRBV3-1 CASSQSRQGAHEQYF TGTGCCAGCAGCCAATCGAGACAGGGGGCTCACGAGCAGTACTTC
TRBJ1-4 . . TRBV7-3 CASSLRHDPNEKLFF TGTGCCAGCAGCTTAAGACACGACCCTAATGAAAAACTGTTTTTT
TRBJ1-5 few . TRBV12-3/TRBV12-4 CASSLRSREGQPQHF TGTGCCAGCAGTTTGCGATCCAGGGAGGGTCAGCCCCAGCATTTT
TRBJ2-7 . TRBD1 TRBV19 CASSAGTDSYEQYF TGTGCCAGTAGTGCAGGGACAGACTCCTACGAGCAGTACTTC
TRBJ1-2 . . TRBV27 CASSITGVYGYTF TGTGCCAGCTCAATCACAGGTGTCTATGGCTACACCTTC
TRBJ1-2 . . TRBV6-6 CASSYYAGTHYGYTF TGTGCCAGCAGTTACTATGCCGGAACTCACTATGGCTACACCTTC